This T cell receptor (beta chain) was recorded in a study of blood T cells in healthy people across ages. The study, taken as a whole, reports: Investigators treated diversity estimates from one million T cells as underestimates. More naive CD4+ cells and higher diversity marked long-lived donors relative to aged donors.

There are a few counts of this clonotype. The antigen remains undetermined. Then a second PCR, running about 7 to 11 cycles, was carried out with a sample-barcoded 5' primer and a J-beta primer mix. TCRdb analysed the 5' RACE reads with MiXCR anew, one entry per CDR3 protein. This repertoire shows more than 900,000 distinct CDR3 sequences, about 25% found once; its top ten account for 0.75%. Trimming took 6 bases from V and 0 from J, leaving 11 bases between them. This CDR3 is 14 amino acids long. The study isolated at least 7 million PBMCs from each sample. These records were also assigned to another study, of T cells of mothers and their children.

The V gene is TRBV12-3 or TRBV12-4, the J gene TRBJ2-5, with a possible D match to TRBD2 (6 bases). Input material: blood. The source is a girl aged 2 to 10 in good health. The CDR3 nucleotides read TGTGCCAGCAGCATAGCGGAGTACCAAGAGACCCAGTACTTC. This codes for CASSIAEYQETQYF.